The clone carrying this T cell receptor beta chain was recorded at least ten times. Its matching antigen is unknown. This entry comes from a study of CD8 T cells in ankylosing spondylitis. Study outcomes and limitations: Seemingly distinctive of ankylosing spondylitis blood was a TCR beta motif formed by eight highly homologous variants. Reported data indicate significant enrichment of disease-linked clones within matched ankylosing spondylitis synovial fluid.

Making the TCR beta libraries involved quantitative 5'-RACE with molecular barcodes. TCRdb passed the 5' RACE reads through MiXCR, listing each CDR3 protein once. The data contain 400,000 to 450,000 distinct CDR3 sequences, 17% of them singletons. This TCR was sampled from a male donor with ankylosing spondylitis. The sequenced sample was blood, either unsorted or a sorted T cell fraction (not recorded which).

The CDR3 region is CASSYTGNTEAFF. CDR3 nucleotide sequence: TGTGCCAGCAGTTATACCGGGAACACTGAAGCTTTCTTT. The chain employs TRBV6-5 and TRBJ1-1; D is unclear. Per the germline V gene, CDR1 is MNHEY and CDR2 is SVGAGI. The CDR3 has 13 residues. Trimming cost V 3 bases and J 1 base, with 6 bases left between them.